Below, 26 T cell receptor beta chains from the same sample are listed, as sequenced in a study of beta chain features in type 1 diabetes. The study reverse transcribed the entire isolated RNA, so it sequenced expressed TCRB transcripts. TCRdb's table, derived via immunoSEQ multiplex PCR, lists solely in-frame clones and lacks some. The data hold 620,000 or so clones, with 15% observed a single time. The material sequenced was naive CD4+ T cells from blood. The receptor source for this set is a man between 18 and 35 years old in good health.

This clone has just a few counts. The chain couples TRBV28 to TRBJ2-6; 8 positions match TRBD1. Trimming at V came to 8 bases and at J to 0 bases, leaving 9 bases not matched to a gene. The CDR3 totals 17 residues. Germline V gene data show CDR1 as MDHEN and CDR2 as SYDVKM. The CDR3 nucleotides are TGTGCCAGCGCAGGAGGGACAGGACGCTCTGGGGCCAACGTCCTGACTTTC. It yields the protein CASAGGTGRSGANVLTF.

The chain carries TRBV5-1 and TRBJ2-7; 15 bases agree with TRBD2. The CDR3 loop spans 16 amino acids. CDR1 and CDR2 (germline): SGHRS, YFSETQ. J lost 4 bases, V lost 4 bases, and 6 bases had no gene match. CDR3 residues: CASSPGLAGGLYEQYF. CDR3 coding DNA: TGCGCCAGCAGCCCCGGACTAGCGGGGGGGCTATACGAGCAGTACTTC.

Comment on this clone: At the DNA level, this CDR3 is encoded by other sequences in the same sample as well. The J gene is TRBJ2-6, the V gene TRBV9; D is perhaps TRBD1 (5 bases). CDR1 is SGDLS, CDR2 YYNGEE, per germline. The CDR3 runs 16 residues. V was shortened by 1 base and J by 0 bases, with 8 bases between the two germline ends. Here the CDR3 reads CASSVTGRSGANVLTF. CDR3 nucleotide sequence: TGTGCCAGCAGCGTAACAGGACGCTCTGGGGCCAACGTCCTGACTTTC.

Only a few counts were recorded for this clone. The rearrangement links TRBV15 to TRBJ2-2, with D possibly being TRBD1 (6 bases). V was clipped by 0 bases and J by 4 bases, with 15 bases between them. This CDR3 region has 17 residues. CDR1 LNHNV and CDR2 YYDKDF come from the germline V gene (reference sequence). In DNA, the CDR3 is TGTGCCACCAGCAGAGATCCAGGGGCGCTGGGCACCGGGGAGCTGTTTTTT. It encodes CATSRDPGALGTGELFF.

V gene TRBV7-3 combines with J gene TRBJ1-1; 7 positions match TRBD1. This CDR3 has 13 amino acids. The J segment lost 3 bases and the V segment lost 6 bases, leaving 4 bases of the junction unmatched. Germline V gene sequence: CDR1 SGHTA, CDR2 FQGTGA. CDR3 protein: CASRKGTDTEAFF. DNA for the CDR3: TGTGCCAGCAGGAAAGGGACAGACACTGAAGCTTTCTTT.

The CDR3 DNA is TGTGCCAGCAGCGGGGGACCGGGAAGAGATACGCAGTATTTT. This translates into CASSGGPGRDTQYF. This rearrangement joins TRBV5-4 to TRBJ2-3; the D call may be TRBD1 or TRBD2 (5 bases each). CDR3 length equals 14 residues. Germline values: CDR1 SGHNT, CDR2 YYREEE (reference sequence). V was cut by 4 bases and J by 5 bases, with 14 bases left in between. The whole variable domain, filled in from reference TRBV5-4 and TRBJ2-3, reads ETGVTQSPTHLIKTRGQQVTLRCSSQSGHNTVSWYQQALGQGPQFIFQYYREEENGRGNFPPRFSGLQFPNYSSELNVNALELDDSALYLCASSGGPGRDTQYFGPGTRLTVL.

There are a few counts of this clone. This sequence joins TRBV11-1 and TRBJ1-5; 7 bases line up with TRBD1. Unmatched junction bases numbered 7, after V lost 4 bases and J lost 1 base. The CDR3 has 16 amino acids. Germline V gives CDR1 SGHAT, CDR2 FQDESV (reference sequence). The CDR3 bases are TGTGCCAGCAGCTCGGGACAGTTGGCCAGCAATCAGCCCCAGCATTTT. This gives the protein CASSSGQLASNQPQHF.

J is TRBJ2-3 and V is TRBV6-4; unclear D gene. The CDR3 length is 15 residues. The germline V and J ends were trimmed by 0 bases and 8 bases, with 15 bases remaining between them. Looked up from germline, CDR1 is MRHNA and CDR2 is SNTAGT. This chain's CDR3 is CASSDSGVGLGTQYF. DNA for the CDR3: TGTGCCAGCAGTGACTCCGGAGTGGGTTTGGGTACGCAGTATTTT.

This clone was seen more than once but under ten times. The chain is built from TRBV9 and TRBJ1-2, with 8 positions matching TRBD1. CDR3 length: 14 amino acids. The V gene end was trimmed by 4 bases and the J gene end by 3 bases; junction bases not matched to a gene: 5. Germline assignment: CDR1 SGDLS and CDR2 YYNGEE. The CDR3 DNA reads TGTGCCAGCAGCCGGACAGGGCGAGACTATGGCTACACCTTC. Translating it yields CASSRTGRDYGYTF.

This clone was counted a few times. The chain carries TRBV4-1 and TRBJ1-5; 9 bases are a match to TRBD1. Germline V gives CDR1 MGHRA, CDR2 YSYEKL. CDR3 length: 15 residues. Germline trimming cut 3 bases from V and 5 bases from J; bases unmatched to any gene: 5. The CDR3, as DNA: TGCGCCAGCAGCCATAGGGACAGGGTGGATCAGCCCCAGCATTTT. Translating it yields CASSHRDRVDQPQHF.

This sequence joins TRBV27 and TRBJ2-7; 10 bases line up with TRBD1. The CDR3 has 15 residues. CDR1 and CDR2 from the germline V gene are MNHEY and SMNVEV (reference sequence). The trim removed 4 bases at V and 2 bases at J, leaving 5 bases unmatched. CDR3 coding DNA: TGTGCCAGCAGTTCCCAGGACAGGGGGGCCTACGAGCAGTACTTC. The encoded protein is CASSSQDRGAYEQYF.

The rearrangement joins TRBV11-2 to TRBJ2-2; TRBD2 might be the D (6 bases). This CDR3 comprises 15 residues. V was pared by 5 bases and J by 5 bases, with 15 bases between. The V gene's germline CDR1 is SGHAT and CDR2 FQNNGV. CDR3 DNA: TGTGCCAGCAGCCTGGAACCCGGGGGTACCGGGGAGCTGTTTTTT. Residues: CASSLEPGGTGELFF.

This clone appeared a few times. The gene calls are TRBV5-6 and TRBJ2-7; 12 bases fit TRBD2. This CDR3 has 15 residues. Germline lookup yields CDR1 SGHDT and CDR2 YYEEEE. The ends lost 5 bases at V and 5 bases at J; junction bases unmatched: 8. CDR3 coding DNA: TGTGCCAGCAGACCTAGCGGGAGGGCTTCGGACGAGCAGTACTTC. Protein sequence: CASRPSGRASDEQYF.

The V gene is TRBV10-3, the J gene TRBJ1-6, with 10 bases that match TRBD1. CDR1 ENHRY and CDR2 SYGVKD come from the germline V gene. V trimming: 6 bases; J trimming: 6 bases; junction bases outside the gene matches: 5. The CDR3 covers 15 residues. The DNA of the CDR3 is TGTGCCATCAGGAGGGACAGGGGCGGTAATTCACCCCTCCACTTT. Translating gives CAIRRDRGGNSPLHF.

V and J are TRBV19 and TRBJ1-5, with D possibly matching TRBD1 (5 bases). CDR1 is LNHDA and CDR2 is SQIVND in the germline V gene (reference sequence). The CDR3 has 14 residues. The V and J ends lost 5 bases and 7 bases respectively, with 15 bases between them. The CDR3 DNA reads as TGTGCCAGTAGTGTGGATCGGGGCAGGCAGCCCCAGCATTTT. Translated, it gives CASSVDRGRQPQHF.

This clone showed up just a few times. This rearrangement joins TRBV10-3 to TRBJ2-5, with a weak D call TRBD1 (6 bases). Germline V lookup: CDR1 ENHRY, CDR2 SYGVKD. The CDR3 is made up of 14 amino acids. V lost 0 bases and J 5 bases, leaving 10 bases between the germline ends. Written as DNA, the CDR3 is TGTGCCATCAGTGAGTCGGCAGGGGTGGAGACCCAGTACTTC. This translates into CAISESAGVETQYF.

J is TRBJ1-2 and V is TRBV7-2; D remains unclear. With 3 bases removed from V and 12 bases from J, the gap between germline ends came to 11 bases. CDR1 SGHTA and CDR2 FQGNSA come from the germline V gene. This CDR3 is built from 11 residues. The CDR3, as DNA: TGTGCCAGCAGCTTGGGCCTTAGCGACACCTTC. The encoded protein is CASSLGLSDTF.

This clone was counted only a few times. This chain joins TRBV10-2 and TRBJ2-3; 7 bases match TRBD2. The CDR3 is made up of 15 amino acids. V was clipped by 5 bases and J by 5 bases; unmatched bases: 10. In germline, CDR1 is WSHSY, CDR2 SAAADI. As DNA, the CDR3 is TGCGCCAGCAGTTCAGCGGGGCCCCGGGGAGATACGCAGTATTTT. Protein: CASSSAGPRGDTQYF.

The chain carries TRBV7-9 and TRBJ2-5; perhaps TRBD1 as D (6 bases). The CDR3 extends over 12 amino acids. V dropped 5 bases and J dropped 5 bases, with 9 bases sitting between them. Germline V gene lookup returns CDR1 SEHNR and CDR2 FQNEAQ (reference sequence). The CDR3 region is CASSAGVETQYF. For the CDR3, the DNA is TGTGCCAGCAGCGCAGGGGTGGAGACCCAGTACTTC.

V is TRBV6-6 and J is TRBJ1-1; 10 bases agree with TRBD1. V shed 5 bases and J 1 base; nucleotides not matched to a gene: 4. The CDR3 spans 15 residues. Looked up from germline, CDR1 is MNHNY and CDR2 is SVGAGI (reference sequence). This CDR3 is CASSTRDRGNTEAFF. Here the CDR3 DNA reads TGTGCCAGCAGTACCCGGGACAGGGGGAACACTGAAGCTTTCTTT.

This clone showed up just a few times. The V and J genes are TRBV18 and TRBJ1-5; no firm D call. CDR3 length: 14 amino acids. Trimming shortened V by 2 bases and J by 5 bases, and 10 bases separated the two germline ends. Germline V gene data show CDR1 as KGHSH and CDR2 as LQKENI. For the CDR3, the DNA is TGTGCCAGCTCACCAGGGTTAAGAGATCAGCCCCAGCATTTT. Translated, it gives CASSPGLRDQPQHF.

This clone was picked up a small number of times. The CDR3, as DNA: TGTGCCAGCAGTGAAGGACTAGCGGGAGTAGGGGAGCAGTTCTTC. Translated, it gives CASSEGLAGVGEQFF. V usage is TRBV6-1 and J usage is TRBJ2-1, with 12 bases fitting TRBD2. This CDR3 has 15 amino acids. The germline gives CDR1 MNHNS, CDR2 SASEGT. Germline trimming cut 1 base from V and 10 bases from J; bases unmatched to any gene: 5.

The table lists this clone with a few counts. This sequence joins TRBV27 and TRBJ2-7; TRBD1 aligns across 9 bases. Germline CDR1 reads MNHEY; CDR2 reads SMNVEV (reference sequence). There are 16 residues in the CDR3. Trimming removed 0 bases from V and 5 bases from J; junction bases left unmatched: 8. The CDR3 DNA sequence: TGTGCCAGCAGTTTATCGAGGGGACAGGGTATCAACGAGCAGTACTTC. Residues: CASSLSRGQGINEQYF.

V usage is TRBV5-4 and J usage is TRBJ2-1; TRBD2 matches at 13 bases. Trimming took 3 bases from V and 7 from J; bases not matched to a gene: 10. The CDR3 extends over 17 amino acids. Germline CDR1 reads SGHNT; CDR2 reads YYREEE (reference sequence). Written as DNA, the CDR3 is TGTGCCAGCAGCTCCGGGACTAGCGGGGCCTGGGCGAATGAGCAGTTCTTC. Residues: CASSSGTSGAWANEQFF.

This chain joins TRBV15 and TRBJ2-1, with D perhaps TRBD2 (6 bases). Germline V gene data show CDR1 as LNHNV and CDR2 as YYDKDF (reference sequence). The length of the CDR3 is 15 residues. V was shortened by 1 base and J by 7 bases, with 14 bases between the two germline ends. In DNA, the CDR3 is TGTGCCACCAGCAGAGTCCCGGGAGTCAAAAATGAGCAGTTCTTC. Its translation is CATSRVPGVKNEQFF.

The V and J genes are TRBV18 and TRBJ1-1; 9 bases map to TRBD1. CDR1 is KGHSH and CDR2 is LQKENI in the germline V gene. Trimming cost V 3 bases and J 5 bases; bases outside gene matches: 16. The length of the CDR3 is 18 residues. CDR3 amino acids: CASSPGTGRKGMSTEAFF. CDR3 bases: TGTGCCAGCTCACCGGGGACAGGGAGGAAGGGGATGTCAACTGAAGCTTTCTTT.